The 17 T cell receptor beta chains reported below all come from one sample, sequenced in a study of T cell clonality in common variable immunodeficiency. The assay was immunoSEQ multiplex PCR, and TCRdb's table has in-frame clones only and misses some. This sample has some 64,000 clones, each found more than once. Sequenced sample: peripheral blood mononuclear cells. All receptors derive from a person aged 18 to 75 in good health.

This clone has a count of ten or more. Here the CDR3 reads CAWSGTWDSSYNEQFF. CDR3 bases read: TGTGCCTGGAGTGGAACTTGGGACTCCTCCTACAATGAG. J is TRBJ2-1 and V is TRBV30; TRBD2 might be the D (6 bases). Read sequence stops 3 residues before the CDR3 end, and the germline J gene provides the missing end. In germline, CDR1 is GTSNPN, CDR2 SVGIG (reference sequence). The length of the CDR3 is 16 residues. The germline V and J ends were trimmed by 1 base and 0 bases, with 13 bases remaining between them.

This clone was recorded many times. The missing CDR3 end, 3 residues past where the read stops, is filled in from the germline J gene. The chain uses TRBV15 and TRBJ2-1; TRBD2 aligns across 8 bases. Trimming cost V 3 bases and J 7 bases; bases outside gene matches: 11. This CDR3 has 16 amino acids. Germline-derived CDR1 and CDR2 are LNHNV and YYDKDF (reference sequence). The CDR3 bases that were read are TGTGCCACCAGCAGTCCTACCGGGACTAGTATTAATGAG. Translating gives CATSSPTGTSINE. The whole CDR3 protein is CATSSPTGTSINEQFF.

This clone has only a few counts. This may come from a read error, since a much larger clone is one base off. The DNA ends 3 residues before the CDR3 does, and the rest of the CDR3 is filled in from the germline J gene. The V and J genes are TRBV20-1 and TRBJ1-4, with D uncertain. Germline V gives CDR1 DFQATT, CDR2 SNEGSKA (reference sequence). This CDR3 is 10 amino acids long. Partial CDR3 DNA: TGCAGTGCCTCCTCCGGGGAA. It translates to CSASSGE. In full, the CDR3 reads CSASSGELFF.

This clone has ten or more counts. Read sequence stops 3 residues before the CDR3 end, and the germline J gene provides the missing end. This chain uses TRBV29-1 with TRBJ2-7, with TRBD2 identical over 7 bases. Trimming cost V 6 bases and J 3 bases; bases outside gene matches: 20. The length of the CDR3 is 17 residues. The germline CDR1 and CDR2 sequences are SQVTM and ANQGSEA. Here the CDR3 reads CSVNGGSVVSQDYEQYF. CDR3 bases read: TGCAGCGTGAACGGGGGGTCCGTAGTATCGCAAGACTACGAG.

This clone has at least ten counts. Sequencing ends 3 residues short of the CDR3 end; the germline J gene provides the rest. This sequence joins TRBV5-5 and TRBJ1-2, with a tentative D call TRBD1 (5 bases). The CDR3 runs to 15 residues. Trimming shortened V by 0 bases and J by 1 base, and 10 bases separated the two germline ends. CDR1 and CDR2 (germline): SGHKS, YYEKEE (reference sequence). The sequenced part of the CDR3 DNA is TGTGCCAGCAGCTTGGCCAACGGGGGTAACTATGGC. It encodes CASSLANGGNYG. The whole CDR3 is CASSLANGGNYGYTF.

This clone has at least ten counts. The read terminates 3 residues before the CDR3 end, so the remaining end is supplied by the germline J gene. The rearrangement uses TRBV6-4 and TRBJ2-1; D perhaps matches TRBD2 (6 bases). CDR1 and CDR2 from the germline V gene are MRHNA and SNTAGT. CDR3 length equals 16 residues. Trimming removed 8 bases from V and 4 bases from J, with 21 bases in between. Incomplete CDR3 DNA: TGTGCCAGCGTTGTGCTCTCAGCGCGGGAATACAATGAG. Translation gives CASVVLSAREYNE. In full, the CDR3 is CASVVLSAREYNEQFF.

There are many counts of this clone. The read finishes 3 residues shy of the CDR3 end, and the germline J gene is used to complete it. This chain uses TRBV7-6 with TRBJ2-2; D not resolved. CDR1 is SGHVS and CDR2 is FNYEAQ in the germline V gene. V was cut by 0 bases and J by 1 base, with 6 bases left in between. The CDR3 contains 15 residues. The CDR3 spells CASSLAVGNTGELFF. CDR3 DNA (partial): TGTGCCAGCAGCTTAGCCGTCGGGAACACCGGGGAG.

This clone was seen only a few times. CDR3 bases read: TGTGCCAGCTCACGAGGGACTGCTCTAGGCGAG. Residues: CASSRGTALGE. Given in full, the CDR3 is CASSRGTALGEQYF. V and J are TRBV18 and TRBJ2-7; TRBD2 might be the D (6 bases). The read terminates 3 residues ahead of where the CDR3 ends, so the germline J gene completes it. Trimming shortened V by 4 bases and J by 6 bases, and 16 bases separated the two germline ends. Germline lookup yields CDR1 KGHSH and CDR2 LQKENI. The CDR3 is 14 residues long.

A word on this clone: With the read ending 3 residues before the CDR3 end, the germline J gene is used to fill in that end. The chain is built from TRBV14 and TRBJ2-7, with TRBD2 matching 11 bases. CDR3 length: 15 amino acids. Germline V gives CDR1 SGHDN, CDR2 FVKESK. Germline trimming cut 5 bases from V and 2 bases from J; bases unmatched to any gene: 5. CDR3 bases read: TGTGCCAGCAGCTCGACTAGCGGGGAAACCTACGAG. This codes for CASSSTSGETYE. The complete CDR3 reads CASSSTSGETYEQYF.

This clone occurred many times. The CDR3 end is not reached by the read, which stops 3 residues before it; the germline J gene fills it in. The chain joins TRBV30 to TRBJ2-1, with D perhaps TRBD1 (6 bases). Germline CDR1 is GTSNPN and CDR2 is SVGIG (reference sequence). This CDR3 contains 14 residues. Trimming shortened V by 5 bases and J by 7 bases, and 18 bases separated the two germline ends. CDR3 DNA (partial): TGTGCCTGGCGGACAGCGCCTCTGAAAAATGAG. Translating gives CAWRTAPLKNE. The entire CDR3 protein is CAWRTAPLKNEQFF.

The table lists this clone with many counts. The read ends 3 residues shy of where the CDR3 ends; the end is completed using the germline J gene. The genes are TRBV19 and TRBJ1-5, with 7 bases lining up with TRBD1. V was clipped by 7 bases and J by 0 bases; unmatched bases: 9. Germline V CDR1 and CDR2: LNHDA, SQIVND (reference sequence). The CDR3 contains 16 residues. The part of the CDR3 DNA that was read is TGTGCCAGTACCGTGACAGGGACCTATAGCAATCAGCCC. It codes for CASTVTGTYSNQP. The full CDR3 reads CASTVTGTYSNQPQHF.

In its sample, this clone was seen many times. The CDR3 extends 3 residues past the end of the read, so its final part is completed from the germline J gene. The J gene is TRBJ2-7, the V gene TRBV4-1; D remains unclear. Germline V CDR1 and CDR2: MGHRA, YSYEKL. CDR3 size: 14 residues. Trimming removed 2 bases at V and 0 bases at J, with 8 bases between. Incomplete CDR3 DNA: TGCGCCAGCAGCCAAAGTTTACACTCCTACGAG. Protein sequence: CASSQSLHSYE. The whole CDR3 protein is CASSQSLHSYEQYF.

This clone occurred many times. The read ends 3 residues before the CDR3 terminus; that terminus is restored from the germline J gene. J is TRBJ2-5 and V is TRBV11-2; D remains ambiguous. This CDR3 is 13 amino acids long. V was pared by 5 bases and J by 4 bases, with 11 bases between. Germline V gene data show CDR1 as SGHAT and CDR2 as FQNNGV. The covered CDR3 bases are TGTGCCAGCAGCCTGAGTCGCGGAGAGACC. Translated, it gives CASSLSRGET. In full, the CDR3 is CASSLSRGETQYF.

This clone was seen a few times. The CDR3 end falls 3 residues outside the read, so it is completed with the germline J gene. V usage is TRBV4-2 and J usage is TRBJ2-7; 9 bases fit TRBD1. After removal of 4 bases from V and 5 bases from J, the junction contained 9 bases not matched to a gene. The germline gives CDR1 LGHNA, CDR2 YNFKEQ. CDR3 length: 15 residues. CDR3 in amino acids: CASSRNRGPSHEQYF. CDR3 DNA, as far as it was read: TGTGCCAGCAGCCGGAACAGGGGGCCAAGCCACGAG.

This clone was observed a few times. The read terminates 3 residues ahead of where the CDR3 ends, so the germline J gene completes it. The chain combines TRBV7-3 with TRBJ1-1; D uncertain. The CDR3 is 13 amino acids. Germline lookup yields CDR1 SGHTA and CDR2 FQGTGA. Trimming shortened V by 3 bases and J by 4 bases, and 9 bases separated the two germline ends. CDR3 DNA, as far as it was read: TGTGCCAGCAGCTTCCGACGGGGCACTGAA. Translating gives CASSFRRGTE. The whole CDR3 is CASSFRRGTEAFF.

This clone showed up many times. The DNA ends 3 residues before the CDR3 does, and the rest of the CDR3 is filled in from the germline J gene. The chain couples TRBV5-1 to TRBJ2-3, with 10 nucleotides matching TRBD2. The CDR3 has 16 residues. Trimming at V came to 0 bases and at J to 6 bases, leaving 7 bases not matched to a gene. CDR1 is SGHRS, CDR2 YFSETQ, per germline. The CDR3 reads CASSLVPSGGGDTQYF. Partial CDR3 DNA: TGCGCCAGCAGCTTGGTTCCTAGCGGGGGCGGGGATACG.

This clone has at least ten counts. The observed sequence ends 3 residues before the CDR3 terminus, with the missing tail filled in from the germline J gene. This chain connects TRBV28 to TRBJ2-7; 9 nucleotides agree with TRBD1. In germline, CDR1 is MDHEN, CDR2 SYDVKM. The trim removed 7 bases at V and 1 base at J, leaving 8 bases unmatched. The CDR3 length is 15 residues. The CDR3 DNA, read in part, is TGTGCCAGCACGATTGGGACAGGGATATCCTACGAG. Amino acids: CASTIGTGISYE. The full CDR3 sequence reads CASTIGTGISYEQYF.